A selection of T cell receptor beta chains follows, all from one sample in a study of T cells expressing NK-cell markers. TCRdb re-called the 5' RACE reads, yielding one record per CDR3 amino acid sequence without DNA. In total, the table holds 350,000 to 400,000 distinct CDR3 sequences. Specimen: blood T cells: a sorted CD56 or NKG2C T cell subset, CD4+ or CD8+ T cells, or bulk PBMC T cells (not recorded which). Receptors originate from a woman in her forties or fifties in good health. Both conserved end residues are part of each CDR3.

V: TRBV20-1
J: TRBJ2-5
CDR3: CSARRKETQYF

V: TRBV18
J: TRBJ2-7
CDR3: CASSPLLSYEQYF

V: TRBV12-3/TRBV12-4
J: TRBJ2-3
CDR3: CASTLASSTDTQYF

V: TRBV12-3/TRBV12-4
J: TRBJ1-5
CDR3: CASSPGGPGNQPQHF

V: TRBV6-1
J: TRBJ1-2
CDR3: CASSEYGGMSSYGYTF

V: TRBV5-1
J: TRBJ1-1
CDR3: CASSSGTGWTEAFF

V: TRBV4-1
J: TRBJ2-7
CDR3: CASSQDVEVGQGNEQYF

V: TRBV27
J: TRBJ1-5
CDR3: CASSLQGGYSNQPQHF

V: TRBV12-3/TRBV12-4
J: TRBJ2-6
CDR3: CASSPTLGAAGANVLTF

V: TRBV4-1
J: TRBJ2-7
CDR3: CASSQPPGGQYEQYF

V: TRBV11-2
J: TRBJ2-1
CDR3: CASSAHRGIEQFF

V: TRBV5-5
J: TRBJ2-6
CDR3: CASSGRPPSGANVLTF

V: TRBV20-1
J: TRBJ1-1
CDR3: CSARAPWSYTEAFF

V: TRBV19
J: TRBJ2-5
CDR3: CASSIGTSGWETQYF

V: TRBV12-3/TRBV12-4
J: TRBJ2-2
CDR3: CASSSPGQDVPGELFF

V: TRBV20-1
J: TRBJ2-5
CDR3: CSARRVISRAGEETQYF

V: TRBV10-3
J: TRBJ1-6
CDR3: CAISESRDRGSPLHF

V: TRBV24-1
J: TRBJ1-5
CDR3: CATSKNSNQPQHF

V: TRBV28
J: TRBJ2-1
CDR3: CASFSSTYNEQFF

V: TRBV19
J: TRBJ2-4
CDR3: CASRAGLAKNIQYF

V: TRBV4-1
J: TRBJ1-4
CDR3: CASSQPGISGEKLFF

V: TRBV12-3/TRBV12-4
J: TRBJ1-1
CDR3: CASRYRVGLNTEAFF

V: TRBV12-3/TRBV12-4
J: TRBJ2-1
CDR3: CASSFGWGLAGGSSYNEQFF

V: TRBV4-1
J: TRBJ2-3
CDR3: CASSQGRAAQMVTQYF

V: TRBV6-6
J: TRBJ2-1
CDR3: CASSFPRDRQFF

V: TRBV9
J: TRBJ2-1
CDR3: CASSVGRARGDEQFF

V: TRBV20-1
J: TRBJ2-1
CDR3: CSARDPGLTSSQFF

V: TRBV6-5
J: TRBJ2-7
CDR3: CASKRGITYEQYF

V: TRBV3-1
J: TRBJ2-1
CDR3: CASSPLTSGSKYEQFF

V: TRBV24-1
J: TRBJ2-5
CDR3: CATSRQGGQETQYF

V: TRBV12-3/TRBV12-4
J: TRBJ2-4
CDR3: CASSPPRTWNIQYF

V: TRBV6-1
J: TRBJ1-1
CDR3: CASSVGSAGNTEAFF

V: TRBV29-1
J: TRBJ1-1
CDR3: CSVGQGGTGSTEAFF

V: TRBV3-1
J: TRBJ2-3
CDR3: CASSQAGGSTDTQYF

V: TRBV20-1
J: TRBJ1-2
CDR3: CSVATGTPPLHTF

V: TRBV3-1
J: TRBJ2-3
CDR3: CASSQRRGAIDTQYF

V: TRBV15
J: TRBJ2-1
CDR3: CATSRVSAGLPFF

V: TRBV29-1
J: TRBJ2-2
CDR3: CSGRAGTNTGELFF

V: TRBV6-4
J: TRBJ2-2
CDR3: CASSAVLNTGELFF

V: TRBV4-1
J: TRBJ1-4
CDR3: CASSPQGALEKLFF

V: TRBV20-1
J: TRBJ2-3
CDR3: CSARPGTDTQYF

V: TRBV6-5
J: TRBJ1-2
CDR3: CASSYSWDGGATQANYGYTF

V: TRBV20-1
J: TRBJ2-3
CDR3: CSATDYKSSTDTQYF

V: TRBV7-9
J: TRBJ2-5
CDR3: CASSQTSGLRQETQYF

V: TRBV11-2
J: TRBJ2-1
CDR3: CASTSLASGIHEQFF

V: TRBV9
J: TRBJ2-3
CDR3: CASSVLAGERGTDTQYF

V: TRBV29-1
J: TRBJ2-5
CDR3: CSVMGLTQETQYF

V: TRBV28
J: TRBJ1-3
CDR3: CASRDTGRDTIYF

V: TRBV24-1
J: TRBJ2-1
CDR3: CATSDPSRERFGEQFF

V: TRBV10-3
J: TRBJ2-1
CDR3: CAISESLAGSHEQFF

V: TRBV7-9
J: TRBJ2-4
CDR3: CASSLALGRGNIQYF

V: TRBV14
J: TRBJ2-7
CDR3: CASSQVSYEQYF

V: TRBV18
J: TRBJ2-2
CDR3: CATPGTDNTGELFF